This entry is about one T cell receptor (beta chain). Its cognate antigen is unknown. This specimen belongs to a study of cytomegalovirus exposure and HLA in healthy donors. Overall study context: Approximately 200 million T cells yielded over 90 million unique TCR beta sequences in earlier analysis. HLA-typed donors were the source of roughly 80 million unique TCRs held in an early data release. Findings of the study overall: An analysis was carried out at a later point. It showed that HLA-associated TCR beta chains were more clonally expanded than equally common non-associated chains.

Researchers ran the PCR with 60 Vbeta and 13 Jbeta primers. How the authors handled the data: Counted up in a later analysis, unique TCR beta chains came to 60 million to 95 million, with around 11 million shared. Assay: immunoSEQ multiplex PCR; the TCRdb copy retains only in-frame clones and omits some. V, J and clone size derive from that table, while D and trimming were established from the DNA sequence. The sample yields approximately 150,000 clones, about 85% seen once. J gave up 8 bases and V 4 bases, and 10 bases lay outside the gene matches. Germline V gives CDR1 SEHNR, CDR2 FQNEAQ (reference sequence). This CDR3 contains 15 residues.

The chain couples TRBV7-9 to TRBJ2-1, with 8 bases aligning to TRBD2. Sequenced input: PBMCs. This receptor was identified in a man aged 25-45 years in good health and CMV-seropositive. In DNA form, the CDR3 reads TGTGCCAGCAGCTCGCGAGCGGGAGCGCTGGATGAGCAGTTCTTC. Translating gives CASSSRAGALDEQFF.